These 3 T cell receptor beta chains originate from one sample sequenced in a study of blood T cell repertoires in COVID-19. Produced via immunoSEQ multiplex PCR; TCRdb's table is partial and in-frame only. The table has 200,000 to 250,000 clones, around 83% seen once. Sequenced: peripheral blood. These receptors were collected from a man aged 35 to 55 with acute or convalescent COVID-19.

The chain employs TRBV24-1 and TRBJ2-2; 7 nucleotides agree with TRBD1. The CDR3 is 17 amino acids. Trimming took 1 base from V and 2 from J; bases not matched to a gene: 6. Germline values: CDR1 KGHDR, CDR2 SFDVKD. The CDR3 sequence: CATSDFLTGDNTGELFF. For the CDR3, the DNA is TGTGCCACCAGTGATTTTTTAACAGGGGATAACACCGGGGAGCTGTTTTTT.

A single count supports this clone. The rearrangement uses TRBV18 and TRBJ1-2, with D unresolved. From germline, CDR1 is KGHSH and CDR2 LQKENI. V lost 2 bases and J 5 bases, leaving 12 bases between the germline ends. The CDR3 is 14 residues long. The CDR3 loop is CASSPLDSRYGYTF. The CDR3, as DNA: TGTGCCAGCTCACCATTGGACTCGCGGTATGGCTACACCTTC.

J is TRBJ2-2 and V is TRBV6-5, with TRBD1 as a possible D gene (7 bases). Germline loops: CDR1 MNHEY, CDR2 SVGAGI. The CDR3 spans 15 residues. V lost 6 bases to trimming and J lost 3 bases, with 14 bases between them. The CDR3 coding sequence is TGTGCCAGCAGGAATGCGGGACAGTACACCGGGGAGCTGTTTTTT. Its protein is CASRNAGQYTGELFF.